The entry below gives a single T cell receptor beta chain sequence along with its context. This specimen comes from a study of T cells after yellow fever vaccination. There are 18 residues in the CDR3. TCRdb independently ran MiXCR on the 5' RACE reads; one entry per CDR3 protein. The table shows some 600,000 distinct CDR3 sequences, with 9% to 15% occurring only once. The V call is TRBV12-3 or TRBV12-4, the J call TRBJ2-3, with 10 bases lining up with TRBD1. Sequencing used PBMCs, obtained on the day of the yellow fever booster vaccination. The sequence derives from a man aged 25-45 years who received the YFV17D yellow fever vaccine. The CDR3 bases are TGTACCTTCTGTTCCGGGACAGGGGCCATATCTAGCACAGATACGCAGTATTTT. This gives the protein CTFCSGTGAISSTDTQYF.